The 15 T cell receptor beta chains below all came from one sample that was sequenced in a study of T cell responses to AZD1222 COVID-19 vaccine. Assay used: immunoSEQ multiplex PCR; TCRdb lists only in-frame clones, some missing. The sample records more than 150,000 clones, roughly 92% being singletons. The sequencing here drew on peripheral blood, taken 28 days after the second AZD1222 dose. These receptors were taken from an adult who received the AZD1222 COVID-19 vaccine.

This chain uses TRBV11-2 with TRBJ1-6, with D possibly TRBD1 on 6 matching bases. The V gene lost 5 bases and the J gene lost 11 bases, with 19 bases spanning the gap. From germline, CDR1 is SGHAT and CDR2 FQNNGV. The CDR3 spans 15 residues. CDR3 nucleotide sequence: TGTGCCAGCAGCGCCCGGGACACCCGGCCCACACCCCTCCACTTT. This sequence encodes CASSARDTRPTPLHF.

The chain uses TRBV5-5 and TRBJ1-2; 7 nucleotides align to TRBD1. Germline V gene lookup returns CDR1 SGHKS and CDR2 YYEKEE (reference sequence). The J segment lost 5 bases and the V segment lost 3 bases, leaving 7 bases of the junction unmatched. The CDR3 is made up of 14 amino acids. This CDR3 reads CASSSGTARYGYTF. DNA of the CDR3: TGTGCCAGCAGCTCGGGGACAGCGAGATATGGCTACACCTTC.

The chain employs TRBV6-5 and TRBJ1-6; TRBD1 matches at 10 bases. Germline CDR1 and CDR2: MNHEY and SVGAGI. This CDR3 contains 15 residues. V dropped 6 bases and J dropped 7; count of bases not matched to a gene: 6. For the CDR3, the DNA is TGTGCCAGCAGGAGCCGGGACAGGGGAAATTCACCCCTCCACTTT. It yields the protein CASRSRDRGNSPLHF.

V is TRBV2 and J is TRBJ1-4; no clear D. CDR3 size: 13 residues. The germline V gene has CDR1 SNHLY and CDR2 FYNNEI. The V end was cut by 11 bases, the J end by 0 bases, with 10 bases between. CDR3 nucleotides: TGTGCCGCAAGGAGAACAACTAATGAAAAACTGTTTTTT. Encoded protein: CAARRTTNEKLFF. The full variable domain, in which reference TRBV2 and TRBJ1-4 provide the parts outside the CDR3, is EPEVTQTPSHQVTQMGQEVILRCVPISNHLYFYWYRQILGQKVEFLVSFYNNEISEKSEIFDDQFSVERPDGSNFTLKIRSTKLEDSAMYFCAARRTTNEKLFFGSGTQLSVL.

The rearrangement joins TRBV7-9 to TRBJ2-5; D is possibly TRBD2 (6 bases). CDR1 is SEHNR and CDR2 is FQNEAQ in the germline V gene (reference sequence). Trimming left V 3 bases short and J 7 bases short, with 12 bases between. The CDR3 covers 13 residues. CDR3: CASSFGGPVTQYF. CDR3 nucleotides: TGTGCCAGCAGCTTCGGGGGTCCGGTGACCCAGTACTTC.

The chain carries TRBV13 and TRBJ1-2, with 7 positions matching TRBD1. Germline CDR1 reads PRHDT; CDR2 reads FYEKMQ (reference sequence). This CDR3 spans 12 amino acids. The V and J ends lost 5 bases and 7 bases, in that order; junction bases with no gene match: 4. In DNA form, the CDR3 reads TGTGCCAGCAGCGTACAGGGGATTGGCTACACCTTC. Its protein is CASSVQGIGYTF.

The chain links TRBV2 to TRBJ2-7; 7 bases are a match to TRBD1. This CDR3 spans 14 amino acids. The trim removed 6 bases at V and 4 bases at J, leaving 9 bases unmatched. Germline assignment: CDR1 SNHLY and CDR2 FYNNEI. As DNA, the CDR3 is TGTGCCAGCAGATCTTACGGACAGGTTTACGAGCAGTACTTC. This translates into CASRSYGQVYEQYF. Using reference TRBV2 and TRBJ2-7 for the parts outside the CDR3, the full variable domain is EPEVTQTPSHQVTQMGQEVILRCVPISNHLYFYWYRQILGQKVEFLVSFYNNEISEKSEIFDDQFSVERPDGSNFTLKIRSTKLEDSAMYFCASRSYGQVYEQYFGPGTRLTVT.

This clone was found once. V and J are TRBV5-4 and TRBJ1-4; D call uncertain. CDR1 SGHNT and CDR2 YYREEE come from the germline V gene (reference sequence). Between the trimmed V and J ends, which lost 3 bases and 0 bases, there was a span of 9 bases. This CDR3 has 15 amino acids. CDR3 sequence reads: CASSSTTSTNEKLFF. DNA of the CDR3: TGTGCCAGCAGCTCTACAACCTCAACTAATGAAAAACTGTTTTTT.

The chain couples TRBV7-2 to TRBJ2-3; D may be TRBD1 (6 bases). The germline V and J ends were trimmed by 2 bases and 9 bases, with 15 bases remaining between them. CDR1 is SGHTA and CDR2 is FQGNSA in the germline V gene. The CDR3 is 14 amino acids. The CDR3 DNA reads TGTGCCAGCAGCTTAACCGCCGGACAGACAACGCAGTATTTT. Translation gives CASSLTAGQTTQYF.

The rearrangement uses TRBV27 and TRBJ2-5; TRBD2 matches 9 bases. The germline V gene encodes CDR1 MNHEY and CDR2 SMNVEV (reference sequence). With 5 bases clipped from V and 2 bases from J, the junction kept 6 bases outside the gene matches. CDR3 size: 15 residues. For the CDR3, the DNA is TGTGCCAGCAGTCCCCATCTAGCGGGGCAAGAGACCCAGTACTTC. Amino acid sequence: CASSPHLAGQETQYF.

The V and J genes are TRBV7-9 and TRBJ1-1; 8 positions match TRBD1. J gave up 3 bases and V 5 bases, and 11 bases lay outside the gene matches. Germline CDR1 reads SEHNR; CDR2 reads FQNEAQ (reference sequence). This CDR3 region has 16 residues. The CDR3 reads CASSKQGRGRDTEAFF. The CDR3 DNA reads TGTGCCAGCAGCAAACAGGGCAGGGGGCGCGACACTGAAGCTTTCTTT. The full variable domain, in which reference TRBV7-9 and TRBJ1-1 provide the parts outside the CDR3, is DTGVSQNPRHKITKRGQNVTFRCDPISEHNRLYWYRQTLGQGPEFLTYFQNEAQLEKSRLLSDRFSAERPKGSFSTLEIQRTEQGDSAMYLCASSKQGRGRDTEAFFGQGTRLTVV.

This chain uses TRBV28 with TRBJ1-1, with D uncertain. V shed 8 bases and J shed 4 bases, with 8 bases lying between them. Germline CDR1 MDHEN, CDR2 SYDVKM. CDR3 length equals 11 residues. This CDR3 reads CASVLGTEAFF. Here the CDR3 DNA reads TGTGCCAGCGTCCTAGGCACTGAAGCTTTCTTT.

This chain links TRBV19 with TRBJ2-1; 11 bases match TRBD2. V lost 5 bases and J lost 15; bases outside the gene matches: 18. This CDR3 comprises 16 residues. Germline assignment: CDR1 LNHDA and CDR2 SQIVND (reference sequence). CDR3 residues: CASSAPRLAGPAGVFF. The DNA for the CDR3 is TGTGCCAGTAGTGCTCCAAGACTAGCGGGACCCGCCGGTGTGTTCTTC. Complete variable domain (other parts from reference TRBV19 and TRBJ2-1): DGGITQSPKYLFRKEGQNVTLSCEQNLNHDAMYWYRQDPGQGLRLIYYSQIVNDFQKGDIAEGYSVSREKKESFPLTVTSAQKNPTAFYLCASSAPRLAGPAGVFFGPGTRLTVL.

V and J are TRBV6-1 and TRBJ2-7; 8 positions agree with TRBD1. Germline lookup yields CDR1 MNHNS and CDR2 SASEGT. Trimming removed 1 base from V and 4 bases from J; junction bases left unmatched: 6. The CDR3 spans 15 residues. The CDR3 region is CASSEGGQVLYEQYF. The CDR3 DNA sequence: TGTGCCAGCAGTGAAGGGGGACAGGTACTATACGAGCAGTACTTC.

This chain connects TRBV14 to TRBJ2-7, with D perhaps matching TRBD2 (6 bases). The CDR3 spans 15 residues. V shed 4 bases and J shed 0 bases, with 13 bases lying between them. Germline lookup yields CDR1 SGHDN and CDR2 FVKESK. CDR3 bases: TGTGCCAGCAGCCGACACATGACTAGCTCCTACGAGCAGTACTTC. Translating it yields CASSRHMTSSYEQYF.